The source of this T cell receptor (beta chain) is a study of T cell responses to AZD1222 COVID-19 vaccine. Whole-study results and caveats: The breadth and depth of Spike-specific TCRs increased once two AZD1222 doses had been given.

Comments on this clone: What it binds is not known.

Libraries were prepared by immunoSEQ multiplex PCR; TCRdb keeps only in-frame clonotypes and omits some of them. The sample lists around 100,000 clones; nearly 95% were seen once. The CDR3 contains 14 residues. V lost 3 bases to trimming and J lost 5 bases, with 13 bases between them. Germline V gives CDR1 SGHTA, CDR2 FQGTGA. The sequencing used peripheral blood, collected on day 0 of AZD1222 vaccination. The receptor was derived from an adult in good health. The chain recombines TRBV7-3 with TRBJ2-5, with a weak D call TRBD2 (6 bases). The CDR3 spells CASSLDGSWETQYF. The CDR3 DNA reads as TGTGCCAGCAGCTTGGACGGGAGCTGGGAGACCCAGTACTTC. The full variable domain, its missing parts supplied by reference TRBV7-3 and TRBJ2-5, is GAGVSQTPSNKVTEKGKYVELRCDPISGHTALYWYRQSLGQGPEFLIYFQGTGAADDSGLPNDRFFAVRPEGSVSTLKIQRTERGDSAVYLCASSLDGSWETQYFGPGTRLLVL.